The 15 T cell receptor beta chains in this list originate from one sample, sequenced in a study of blood T cell repertoires in COVID-19. Generated by immunoSEQ multiplex PCR, the TCRdb table keeps only in-frame clones and is missing some. In the table there are 250,000 to 400,000 clones, 88% of which are singletons. Sample: peripheral blood. These TCRs come from a woman younger than 45 with COVID-19, enrolled during active disease.

V is TRBV5-1 and J is TRBJ1-6; D is unclear. Germline CDR1 SGHRS, CDR2 YFSETQ. The V and J ends lost 2 bases and 0 bases respectively, with 9 bases between them. The CDR3 has 16 amino acids. The CDR3 reads CASSLRSSSYNSPLHF. CDR3 nucleotides: TGCGCCAGCAGCTTACGGTCAAGCTCCTATAATTCACCCCTCCACTTT. The variable domain in full, with the rest retrieved from reference TRBV5-1 and TRBJ1-6, is KAGVTQTPRYLIKTRGQQVTLSCSPISGHRSVSWYQQTPGQGLQFLFEYFSETQRNKGNFPGRFSGRQFSNSRSEMNVSTLELGDSALYLCASSLRSSSYNSPLHFGNGTRLTVT.

The V and J genes are TRBV7-2 and TRBJ2-2; 14 bases map to TRBD2. The CDR3 consists of 16 residues. The germline V gene has CDR1 SGHTA and CDR2 FQGNSA. Germline trimming cut 5 bases from V and 4 bases from J; bases unmatched to any gene: 3. The CDR3 DNA sequence: TGTGCCAGCAGCCGGGGACTAGCGGGGGTCACCGGGGAGCTGTTTTTT. It specifies CASSRGLAGVTGELFF. Complete variable domain (other parts from reference TRBV7-2 and TRBJ2-2): GAGVSQSPSNKVTEKGKDVELRCDPISGHTALYWYRQSLGQGLEFLIYFQGNSAPDKSGLPSDRFSAERTGGSVSTLTIQRTQQEDSAVYLCASSRGLAGVTGELFFGEGSRLTVL.

The chain uses TRBV2 and TRBJ2-1, with D possibly being TRBD2 (6 bases). Trimming left V 6 bases short and J 9 bases short, with 18 bases between. Germline V CDR1 and CDR2: SNHLY, FYNNEI. This CDR3 comprises 14 residues. The DNA for the CDR3 is TGTGCCAGCAGGCCAGCGGGTGGGATAGGTGAGCAGTTCTTC. The encoded protein is CASRPAGGIGEQFF.

This clone turned up a few times. V and J are TRBV6-1 and TRBJ1-2, with 7 bases fitting TRBD1. The CDR3 consists of 13 residues. Germline values: CDR1 MNHNS, CDR2 SASEGT. The V and J ends lost 3 bases and 7 bases, in that order; junction bases with no gene match: 5. CDR3 region: CASSETGNRGYTF. The CDR3 bases are TGTGCCAGCAGTGAGACAGGGAATCGTGGCTACACCTTC.

The chain couples TRBV6-5 to TRBJ1-1, with TRBD1 matching over 10 bases. J gave up 5 bases and V 5 bases, and 5 bases lay outside the gene matches. There are 14 residues in the CDR3. CDR1 is MNHEY, CDR2 SVGAGI, per germline. The CDR3 bases are TGTGCCAGCAGTCCGACAGGGGGCTGGACTGAAGCTTTCTTT. This gives the protein CASSPTGGWTEAFF.

The CDR3 DNA reads TGTGCCAGCTCACCCCTTGCGACAGGCTATGGCTACACCTTC. Translating it yields CASSPLATGYGYTF. This sequence joins TRBV18 and TRBJ1-2, with a weak D call TRBD1 (6 bases). This CDR3 is 14 amino acids long. Germline CDR1 KGHSH, CDR2 LQKENI. V was trimmed by 3 bases and J by 4 bases, leaving 12 bases between them.

V and J are TRBV14 and TRBJ2-3; D not certain. The V end lost 0 bases, the J end lost 2 bases, and 12 bases lay between the germline ends. Germline CDR1 reads SGHDN; CDR2 reads FVKESK. This CDR3 region has 16 residues. The DNA for the CDR3 is TGTGCCAGCAGCCAAGATCCCAGCGACTTCACAGATACGCAGTATTTT. This gives the protein CASSQDPSDFTDTQYF.

This clone came up a few times. The chain couples TRBV3-1 (or the pseudogene TRBV3-2) to TRBJ1-6; D is ambiguous. Germline loops: CDR1 LGHDT, CDR2 YNNKEL (reference sequence). Trimming cost V 6 bases and J 6 bases, with 9 bases left between them. This CDR3 spans 13 amino acids. The CDR3 sequence is CASRGRVNSPLHF. In DNA, the CDR3 is TGTGCCAGCAGGGGGAGAGTTAATTCACCCCTCCACTTT.

The chain has TRBV27 and TRBJ2-3, with 9 bases identical to TRBD1. Germline-derived CDR1 and CDR2 are MNHEY and SMNVEV (reference sequence). The ends lost 2 bases at V and 8 bases at J; junction bases unmatched: 8. This CDR3 comprises 15 residues. The chain's CDR3 is CASSLKDRGLGTQYF. CDR3 nucleotide sequence: TGTGCCAGCAGTTTAAAGGACAGGGGACTCGGTACGCAGTATTTT.

This chain links TRBV20-1 with TRBJ2-2, with D possibly TRBD1 on 6 matching bases. V shed 3 bases and J shed 7 bases, with 9 bases lying between them. Germline assignment: CDR1 DFQATT and CDR2 SNEGSKA (reference sequence). This CDR3 comprises 12 residues. CDR3 bases: TGCAGTGCTAGTACAGGGATCGGGGAGCTGTTTTTT. It codes for CSASTGIGELFF.

This clone has only one observation. The gene calls are TRBV11-3 and TRBJ2-7, with 9 bases matching TRBD1. In germline, CDR1 is SGHNT, CDR2 YENEEA. Trimming took 0 bases from V and 3 from J; bases not matched to a gene: 6. The CDR3 consists of 16 residues. The CDR3 sequence: CASSLDGQGSVYEQYF. Written as DNA, the CDR3 is TGTGCCAGCAGCTTAGACGGACAGGGGAGCGTCTACGAGCAGTACTTC.

The gene calls are TRBV3-1 (or the pseudogene TRBV3-2) and TRBJ1-3; D unresolved. Germline V CDR1 and CDR2: LGHDT, YNNKEL (reference sequence). V lost 1 base to trimming and J lost 3 bases, with 7 bases between them. The CDR3 length is 14 residues. The CDR3 sequence: CASSQAGGGNTIYF. The CDR3 DNA reads TGTGCCAGCAGCCAAGCCGGTGGTGGAAACACCATATATTTT.

The rearrangement joins TRBV2 to TRBJ1-2; TRBD1 matches at 9 bases. The V and J ends lost 7 bases and 6 bases, in that order; junction bases with no gene match: 6. The CDR3 consists of 13 residues. Germline lookup yields CDR1 SNHLY and CDR2 FYNNEI. The CDR3 spells CASKPGQGNGYTF. CDR3 in DNA: TGTGCCAGCAAGCCCGGACAGGGGAATGGCTACACCTTC.

The chain joins TRBV29-1 to TRBJ1-1, with D perhaps matching TRBD1 (6 bases). The CDR3 is 11 amino acids. The germline V and J ends were trimmed by 4 bases and 7 bases, with 10 bases remaining between them. Germline V CDR1 and CDR2: SQVTM, ANQGSEA. The CDR3 DNA follows: TGCAGCGTTGCAGGGGCGGATGAAGCTTTCTTT. Translation gives CSVAGADEAFF.

The chain carries TRBV19 and TRBJ2-1; 10 bases are a match to TRBD2. Trimming took 6 bases from V and 0 from J; bases not matched to a gene: 8. There are 17 residues in the CDR3. Germline V gene sequence: CDR1 LNHDA, CDR2 SQIVND (reference sequence). CDR3 sequence (DNA): TGTGCCAGTAGGGATCGAGCGGGGGGGAGCTCCTACAATGAGCAGTTCTTC. It specifies CASRDRAGGSSYNEQFF.